These 27 T cell receptor beta chains share one sample of origin, sequenced in a study of T cell responses to AZD1222 COVID-19 vaccine. Generated by immunoSEQ multiplex PCR, the TCRdb table keeps only in-frame clones and is missing some. The table shows 160,000 or so clones, with 80% to 90% occurring only once. The material sequenced was peripheral blood, taken 28 days after the second AZD1222 dose. These receptors all stem from an adult who received the AZD1222 COVID-19 vaccine.

The chain is built from TRBV30 and TRBJ2-1, with 9 positions matching TRBD2. The CDR3 runs 13 residues. Germline lookup yields CDR1 GTSNPN and CDR2 SVGIG (reference sequence). CDR3 amino acids: CAFSGSSYNEQFF. CDR3 bases: TGTGCGTTTAGCGGGAGTTCCTACAATGAGCAGTTCTTC.

This rearrangement joins TRBV3-1 (or the pseudogene TRBV3-2) to TRBJ1-6, with D perhaps TRBD1 (5 bases). The ends were cut back, 0 bases at V and 13 bases at J, with 16 bases in the middle. CDR1 and CDR2 (germline): LGHDT, YNNKEL (reference sequence). This CDR3 comprises 15 residues. The chain's CDR3 is CASSQESGRGFPLHF. The CDR3 region has the DNA TGTGCCAGCAGCCAAGAGTCTGGGAGGGGATTCCCCCTCCACTTT.

The chain employs TRBV5-3 and TRBJ2-2, with 14 bases lining up with TRBD2. TRBV5-3 is identified as an open reading frame with a role that is uncertain. This CDR3 comprises 18 residues. The ends lost 4 bases at V and 7 bases at J; junction bases unmatched: 12. CDR3 sequence: CARSITGTSGRTIGELFF. The CDR3 DNA follows: TGTGCCAGAAGCATTACCGGGACTAGCGGGAGAACGATCGGGGAGCTGTTTTTT.

The V and J genes are TRBV7-3 and TRBJ2-2; 16 bases are a match to TRBD2. The CDR3 covers 20 residues. The V gene's germline CDR1 is SGHTA and CDR2 FQGTGA. The V and J ends lost 4 bases and 5 bases, in that order; junction bases with no gene match: 13. As DNA, the CDR3 is TGTGCCAGCAGCTCCACGCCTCCGGGACTAGCGGGAGGGCGTACCGGGGAGCTGTTTTTT. Its translation: CASSSTPPGLAGGRTGELFF.

This rearrangement joins TRBV6-1 to TRBJ1-5; no reliable D call. Germline V gene data show CDR1 as MNHNS and CDR2 as SASEGT. This CDR3 comprises 14 residues. V lost 4 bases to trimming and J lost 4 bases, with 11 bases between them. CDR3 sequence: CASSARADNQPQHF. The CDR3 DNA is TGTGCCAGCAGTGCCCGGGCCGATAATCAGCCCCAGCATTTT.

The rearrangement links TRBV24-1 to TRBJ1-5, with a possible D match to TRBD1 (5 bases). V lost 12 bases and J 2 bases, leaving 10 bases between the germline ends. The CDR3 extends over 12 amino acids. Germline assignment: CDR1 KGHDR and CDR2 SFDVKD. CDR3 nucleotides: TGTGCCGCTTGGGGGGGCAATCAGCCCCAGCATTTT. Residues: CAAWGGNQPQHF.

The chain links TRBV20-1 to TRBJ1-1; TRBD1 aligns across 7 bases. This CDR3 has 11 residues. Germline assignment: CDR1 DFQATT and CDR2 SNEGSKA (reference sequence). V lost 7 bases to trimming and J lost 6 bases; unmatched junction nucleotides: 5. The CDR3 protein is CSGARGPEAFF. The CDR3, as DNA: TGCAGTGGAGCTAGGGGGCCTGAAGCTTTCTTT.

The chain has TRBV15 and TRBJ2-7, with 10 bases identical to TRBD1. This CDR3 has 15 residues. V shed 0 bases and J 7 bases; nucleotides not matched to a gene: 6. Looked up from germline, CDR1 is LNHNV and CDR2 is YYDKDF (reference sequence). CDR3 sequence: CATSRDYRTGGEQYF. CDR3 bases: TGTGCCACCAGCAGAGATTATAGGACAGGGGGTGAGCAGTACTTC.

The rearrangement joins TRBV2 to TRBJ1-6, with D possibly TRBD1 on 5 matching bases. CDR1 SNHLY and CDR2 FYNNEI come from the germline V gene. V was cut by 4 bases and J by 9 bases, with 16 bases left in between. The CDR3 extends over 15 amino acids. The CDR3 DNA sequence: TGTGCCAGCAGTGGGGGAGGGACCCTATCTTCACCCCTCCACTTT. Translation: CASSGGGTLSSPLHF.

The gene calls are TRBV7-2 and TRBJ2-1; D not resolved. V was clipped by 5 bases and J by 5 bases, with 13 bases between them. The CDR3 is made up of 14 amino acids. Per germline, CDR1 SGHTA and CDR2 FQGNSA. The CDR3 nucleotides read TGTGCCAGCAGCGTAGAACGGGTCGACAATGAGCAGTTCTTC. This encodes CASSVERVDNEQFF. Full variable domain (outside the CDR3, taken from reference TRBV7-2 and TRBJ2-1): GAGVSQSPSNKVTEKGKDVELRCDPISGHTALYWYRQSLGQGLEFLIYFQGNSAPDKSGLPSDRFSAERTGGSVSTLTIQRTQQEDSAVYLCASSVERVDNEQFFGPGTRLTVL.

The V call is TRBV5-1, the J call TRBJ2-1; 15 nucleotides agree with TRBD2. Losses at the gene ends were 4 bases for V and 6 bases for J; bases not matched to a gene: 8. This CDR3 has 17 residues. Germline CDR1 SGHRS, CDR2 YFSETQ. The CDR3 sequence: CASSPGLAGGFGNEQFF. As DNA, the CDR3 is TGCGCCAGCAGCCCGGGACTAGCGGGAGGTTTCGGCAATGAGCAGTTCTTC.

V is TRBV4-2 and J is TRBJ2-7, with 9 bases fitting TRBD1. CDR3 length: 13 amino acids. Germline loops: CDR1 LGHNA, CDR2 YNFKEQ. The V and J ends lost 3 bases and 6 bases, in that order; junction bases with no gene match: 3. The CDR3 bases are TGTGCCAGCAGCCAGACAGGGGGGCTCGAGCAGTACTTC. Translating gives CASSQTGGLEQYF.

This clone was counted many times. This rearrangement joins TRBV6-5 to TRBJ1-1, with D maybe TRBD1 (5 bases). The V gene's germline CDR1 is MNHEY and CDR2 SVGAGI. This CDR3 spans 14 amino acids. Trimming left V 6 bases short and J 3 bases short, with 14 bases between. The CDR3 bases are TGTGCCAGCAGCCGGGACGGCGGGGACACTGAAGCTTTCTTT. Translated, it gives CASSRDGGDTEAFF.

The chain uses TRBV6-2 or TRBV6-3 and TRBJ2-6; 7 nucleotides line up with TRBD1. V dropped 5 bases and J dropped 2; count of bases not matched to a gene: 3. Germline V gives CDR1 MNHEY, CDR2 SVGEGT. The CDR3 extends over 15 amino acids. The CDR3 region has the DNA TGTGCCAGCAGTACTACAGGGGCTGGGGCCAACGTCCTGACTTTC. Protein product: CASSTTGAGANVLTF.

The gene calls are TRBV3-1 (or the pseudogene TRBV3-2) and TRBJ1-1; D gene ambiguous. Germline V CDR1 and CDR2: LGHDT, YNNKEL (reference sequence). The CDR3 has 12 residues. V lost 1 base and J lost 8, with 8 bases in between. The CDR3 protein is CASSQVGLEAFF. CDR3 nucleotide sequence: TGTGCCAGCAGCCAAGTGGGCTTAGAAGCTTTCTTT.

The J gene is TRBJ2-3, the V gene TRBV24-1; TRBD2 matches at 7 bases. CDR3 length: 17 residues. The germline gives CDR1 KGHDR, CDR2 SFDVKD. V shed 4 bases and J 0 bases; nucleotides not matched to a gene: 9. The CDR3 loop reads CATSDPVGSGSTDTQYF. The DNA for the CDR3 is TGTGCCACCAGTGACCCCGTTGGTAGCGGGAGCACAGATACGCAGTATTTT.

The chain has TRBV30 and TRBJ2-1, with no clear D. Germline CDR1 and CDR2: GTSNPN and SVGIG (reference sequence). This CDR3 has 11 residues. V lost 2 bases, J lost 8 bases, and 7 bases lay in between. CDR3 bases: TGTGCCTGGAGTCATAGGGATGAGCAGTTCTTC. Protein sequence: CAWSHRDEQFF.

This clone showed up just once. The gene calls are TRBV2 and TRBJ1-1, with 7 bases identical to TRBD1. V lost 6 bases and J lost 4; bases outside the gene matches: 5. The CDR3 is 13 amino acids. Per germline, CDR1 SNHLY and CDR2 FYNNEI. CDR3 protein: CASRGQPGTEAFF. CDR3 coding DNA: TGTGCCAGCAGGGGACAGCCGGGCACTGAAGCTTTCTTT. Together with reference TRBV2 and TRBJ1-1, the CDR3 gives the full variable domain: EPEVTQTPSHQVTQMGQEVILRCVPISNHLYFYWYRQILGQKVEFLVSFYNNEISEKSEIFDDQFSVERPDGSNFTLKIRSTKLEDSAMYFCASRGQPGTEAFFGQGTRLTVV.

J is TRBJ2-1 and V is TRBV19, with TRBD1 identical over 9 bases. J was trimmed by 2 bases and V by 5 bases; bases with no gene match: 4. From germline, CDR1 is LNHDA and CDR2 SQIVND (reference sequence). CDR3 length equals 15 residues. As DNA, the CDR3 is TGTGCCAGTAGTCTGGACAGGGGCGCCTACAATGAGCAGTTCTTC. Amino acid sequence: CASSLDRGAYNEQFF.

The rearrangement joins TRBV5-1 to TRBJ2-1, with 16 bases aligning to TRBD2. This CDR3 spans 19 amino acids. Germline CDR1 and CDR2: SGHRS and YFSETQ. Trimming cost V 4 bases and J 0 bases; bases outside gene matches: 7. CDR3: CASSPGTSGRARSYNEQFF. Written as DNA, the CDR3 is TGCGCCAGCAGCCCCGGGACTAGCGGGAGGGCCCGCTCCTACAATGAGCAGTTCTTC. Together with reference TRBV5-1 and TRBJ2-1, the CDR3 gives the full variable domain: KAGVTQTPRYLIKTRGQQVTLSCSPISGHRSVSWYQQTPGQGLQFLFEYFSETQRNKGNFPGRFSGRQFSNSRSEMNVSTLELGDSALYLCASSPGTSGRARSYNEQFFGPGTRLTVL.

The chain recombines TRBV7-2 with TRBJ2-1; a possible D gene is TRBD2 (5 bases). Germline CDR1 is SGHTA and CDR2 is FQGNSA. V lost 2 bases and J 8 bases, leaving 13 bases between the germline ends. There are 14 residues in the CDR3. In DNA, the CDR3 is TGTGCCAGCAGCTTACTAGCAATTAGGGATGAGCAGTTCTTC. Amino acids: CASSLLAIRDEQFF.

For the CDR3, the DNA is TGTGCCAGCAGCTTATGGTCGGGGCTGGGTAATGAGCAGTTCTTC. Encoded protein: CASSLWSGLGNEQFF. The gene calls are TRBV7-3 and TRBJ2-1; D may be TRBD1 or TRBD2 (5 bases each). From germline, CDR1 is SGHTA and CDR2 FQGTGA. The ends were cut back, 2 bases at V and 7 bases at J, with 15 bases in the middle. CDR3 length: 15 residues.

The J gene is TRBJ2-7, the V gene TRBV19; 7 positions match TRBD2. CDR1 and CDR2 (germline): LNHDA, SQIVND (reference sequence). The CDR3 consists of 15 residues. V lost 10 bases to trimming and J lost 6 bases; unmatched junction nucleotides: 18. The CDR3 DNA reads TGTGCCACCTCCTATGGCGGGAGCCCAAAGGCCGAGCAGTACTTC. This codes for CATSYGGSPKAEQYF.

The chain joins TRBV21-1 to TRBJ2-2; the DNA was not compared with TRBD2, the D call given in the table. TRBV21-1 is flagged as a pseudogene. The CDR3 is 17 amino acids. This CDR3 is CASSGREGRWDTGELFF. CDR3 nucleotide sequence: TGTGCCAGCAGCGGGAGGGAGGGGCGTTGGGACACCGGGGAGCTGTTTTTT.

The count of this clone is one. The V gene is TRBV7-9, the J gene TRBJ1-5; 9 bases match TRBD1. CDR3 size: 15 residues. V was pared by 5 bases and J by 6 bases, with 8 bases of the junction left unmatched. Germline V lookup: CDR1 SEHNR, CDR2 FQNEAQ (reference sequence). CDR3 amino acids: CASSATGGAGQPQHF. The CDR3 DNA follows: TGTGCCAGCAGCGCCACAGGGGGCGCGGGTCAGCCCCAGCATTTT.

Turning to this clone: The same CDR3 arises from other DNA sequences in this sample as well. The J gene is TRBJ1-1, the V gene TRBV7-9; D is unresolved. V lost 5 bases and J lost 1, with 5 bases in between. CDR3 length: 12 amino acids. Germline V gene lookup returns CDR1 SEHNR and CDR2 FQNEAQ (reference sequence). The CDR3 spells CASSPTNTEAFF. CDR3 nucleotide sequence: TGTGCCAGCAGCCCAACGAACACTGAAGCTTTCTTT. Using reference TRBV7-9 and TRBJ1-1 for the parts outside the CDR3, the full variable domain is DTGVSQNPRHKITKRGQNVTFRCDPISEHNRLYWYRQTLGQGPEFLTYFQNEAQLEKSRLLSDRFSAERPKGSFSTLEIQRTEQGDSAMYLCASSPTNTEAFFGQGTRLTVV.

This chain links TRBV7-2 with TRBJ2-5, with TRBD2 as a possible D gene (7 bases). CDR1 and CDR2 (germline): SGHTA, FQGNSA. This CDR3 has 16 residues. V gave up 4 bases and J gave up 5 bases, with 20 bases separating them. CDR3 sequence reads: CASSSQNRGGRETQYF. The CDR3 DNA sequence: TGTGCCAGCAGCTCCCAGAATAGGGGGGGCAGGGAGACCCAGTACTTC.